Below, 14 T cell receptor beta chains from the same sample are listed, as sequenced in a study of blood T cell repertoires in COVID-19. Using immunoSEQ multiplex PCR, the repertoire was profiled, and TCRdb retains in-frame clones only, with some absent. The profile shows about 170,000 clones, around nine tenths of them singletons. Input material: peripheral blood. The receptors here all came from a man between 18 and 35 years old with active or convalescent COVID-19.

The gene calls are TRBV5-5 and TRBJ1-4, with 7 bases aligning to TRBD1. The V and J ends lost 6 bases and 3 bases, in that order; junction bases with no gene match: 11. CDR3 length: 16 residues. Germline loops: CDR1 SGHKS, CDR2 YYEKEE (reference sequence). The CDR3 sequence: CASTTRAGQSNEKLFF. For the CDR3, the DNA is TGTGCCAGCACCACGAGGGCGGGACAGTCTAATGAAAAACTGTTTTTT.

The rearrangement joins TRBV2 to TRBJ1-1; TRBD1 is a possible D gene (6 bases). The CDR3 is made up of 14 amino acids. Trimming took off 6 bases at V and 5 bases at J, with 16 bases between the two ends. Germline V gene data show CDR1 as SNHLY and CDR2 as FYNNEI. In nucleotides, the CDR3 is TGTGCCAGCAGCCCAAAACTGGACAGAACTGAAGCTTTCTTT. Translation: CASSPKLDRTEAFF.

This chain connects TRBV7-9 to TRBJ2-7, with TRBD1 matching over 9 bases. Germline values: CDR1 SEHNR, CDR2 FQNEAQ (reference sequence). Germline trimming cut 0 bases from V and 3 bases from J; bases unmatched to any gene: 3. The CDR3 sequence is 15 residues long. DNA of the CDR3: TGTGCCAGCAGCTTAGCAGCGGGACAGGGCTACGAGCAGTACTTC. Amino acid sequence: CASSLAAGQGYEQYF.

V and J are TRBV27 and TRBJ1-4, with TRBD1 identical over 8 bases. This CDR3 has 14 residues. CDR1 and CDR2 from the germline V gene are MNHEY and SMNVEV (reference sequence). J lost 11 bases, V lost 5 bases, and 10 bases had no gene match. This CDR3 is CASSPGDRLSKLFF. The CDR3, as DNA: TGTGCCAGCAGTCCCGGGGACAGGTTAAGTAAACTGTTTTTT.

This rearrangement joins TRBV6-2 or TRBV6-3 to TRBJ2-1; D is unresolved. Trimming removed 0 bases from V and 8 bases from J, with 8 bases in between. This CDR3 region has 13 residues. Germline V gives CDR1 MNHEY, CDR2 SVGEGT. CDR3 amino acids: CASSYSSGHEQFF. DNA for the CDR3: TGTGCCAGCAGTTACTCGTCAGGCCATGAGCAGTTCTTC.

The CDR3 spells CASSLNNYGYTF. In DNA form, the CDR3 reads TGCGCCAGCAGCCTAAATAACTATGGCTACACCTTC. The gene calls are TRBV4-1 and TRBJ1-2; the D is unclear. This CDR3 is 12 amino acids long. The V end lost 4 bases, the J end lost 1 base, and 4 bases lay between the germline ends. Germline V gives CDR1 MGHRA, CDR2 YSYEKL.

This sequence joins TRBV6-6 and TRBJ2-1, with 8 bases identical to TRBD2. The germline V gene has CDR1 MNHNY and CDR2 SVGAGI (reference sequence). The CDR3 is 13 amino acids. Losses at the gene ends were 4 bases for V and 9 bases for J; bases not matched to a gene: 5. The CDR3 loop is CASSSGGAVEQFF. DNA of the CDR3: TGTGCCAGCAGTTCCGGGGGGGCGGTTGAGCAGTTCTTC.

This clone appeared a single time. The chain is built from TRBV18 and TRBJ1-1; 9 bases match TRBD1. Germline V gene sequence: CDR1 KGHSH, CDR2 LQKENI. Trimming took 0 bases from V and 4 from J; bases not matched to a gene: 0. This CDR3 is 14 amino acids long. The CDR3 loop reads CASSPPGQGTEAFF. In DNA, the CDR3 is TGTGCCAGCTCACCACCGGGACAGGGCACTGAAGCTTTCTTT. Using reference TRBV18 and TRBJ1-1 for the parts outside the CDR3, the full variable domain is NAGVMQNPRHLVRRRGQEARLRCSPMKGHSHVYWYRQLPEEGLKFMVYLQKENIIDESGMPKERFSAEFPKEGPSILRIQQVVRGDSAAYFCASSPPGQGTEAFFGQGTRLTVV.

The chain uses TRBV13 and TRBJ2-5; possible D gene TRBD2, 6 bases. The CDR3 extends over 14 amino acids. Germline V CDR1 and CDR2: PRHDT, FYEKMQ (reference sequence). V was cut by 0 bases and J by 4 bases, with 9 bases left in between. In DNA form, the CDR3 reads TGTGCCAGCAGCTTAGGGGAGGGGACAGAGACCCAGTACTTC. It specifies CASSLGEGTETQYF.

The gene calls are TRBV6-5 and TRBJ1-1; TRBD1 agrees at 8 bases. Germline lookup yields CDR1 MNHEY and CDR2 SVGAGI. The CDR3 is 14 amino acids. With 6 bases clipped from V and 4 bases from J, the junction kept 7 bases outside the gene matches. The CDR3 nucleotides read TGTGCCAGCAGGGGAGGGACAGGTCTCACTGAAGCTTTCTTT. Amino acids: CASRGGTGLTEAFF.

The rearrangement links TRBV9 to TRBJ1-2, with D tentatively TRBD1 (6 bases). Germline-derived CDR1 and CDR2 are SGDLS and YYNGEE. V was clipped by 3 bases and J by 8 bases, with 11 bases between them. The CDR3 spans 12 residues. CDR3 nucleotide sequence: TGTGCCAGCAGCGCCGGGACAACCGGCTACACCTTC. Translated, it gives CASSAGTTGYTF. Combining the CDR3 with reference TRBV9 and TRBJ1-2 gives the whole variable domain DSGVTQTPKHLITATGQRVTLRCSPRSGDLSVYWYQQSLDQGLQFLIQYYNGEERAKGNILERFSAQQFPDLHSELNLSSLELGDSALYFCASSAGTTGYTFGSGTRLTVV.

This rearrangement joins TRBV6-5 to TRBJ2-3; D may be TRBD2 (5 bases). Germline CDR1 is MNHEY and CDR2 is SVGAGI. Trimming removed 6 bases from V and 2 bases from J, with 12 bases in between. CDR3 size: 14 residues. The CDR3 spells CASRAGLDTDTQYF. The CDR3 DNA is TGTGCCAGCAGGGCCGGACTTGACACAGATACGCAGTATTTT.

The J gene is TRBJ2-2, the V gene TRBV3-1 (or the pseudogene TRBV3-2); TRBD2 matches 14 bases. This CDR3 contains 18 residues. V lost 2 bases to trimming and J lost 0 bases; unmatched junction nucleotides: 2. Per the germline V gene, CDR1 is LGHDT and CDR2 is YNNKEL (reference sequence). The CDR3 bases are TGTGCCAGCAGCCAACGACTAGCGGGGGGGCCGAACACCGGGGAGCTGTTTTTT. It yields the protein CASSQRLAGGPNTGELFF.

The genes are TRBV30 and TRBJ2-1; 11 bases agree with TRBD2. The J segment lost 8 bases and the V segment lost 5 bases, leaving 8 bases of the junction unmatched. Germline V gives CDR1 GTSNPN, CDR2 SVGIG (reference sequence). The CDR3 covers 14 residues. The CDR3 sequence is CAWAPSGRMDEQFF. The CDR3 nucleotides are TGTGCCTGGGCCCCTAGCGGGAGGATGGATGAGCAGTTCTTC.